This record looks at one T cell receptor beta chain sequence and its context. The CDR3 has 15 residues. Germline loops: CDR1 SGHTS, CDR2 YDEGEE. No T cells were sorted before total RNA was taken from whole blood. The sample belongs to a study of monozygotic twins with inflammatory bowel disease. TCRdb reprocessed the 5' RACE reads, keeping one entry per CDR3 protein, no DNA. The sample table includes about 300,000 distinct CDR3 sequences. The rearrangement links TRBV5-8 to TRBJ1-5; TCRdb's D call of TRBD1 is untestable without DNA. This TCR was recovered from a human donor with ulcerative colitis or Crohn's disease, or a healthy co-twin of an affected twin (not recorded which). The sample was blood. The chain's CDR3 is CASSLGSVPNQPQHF.